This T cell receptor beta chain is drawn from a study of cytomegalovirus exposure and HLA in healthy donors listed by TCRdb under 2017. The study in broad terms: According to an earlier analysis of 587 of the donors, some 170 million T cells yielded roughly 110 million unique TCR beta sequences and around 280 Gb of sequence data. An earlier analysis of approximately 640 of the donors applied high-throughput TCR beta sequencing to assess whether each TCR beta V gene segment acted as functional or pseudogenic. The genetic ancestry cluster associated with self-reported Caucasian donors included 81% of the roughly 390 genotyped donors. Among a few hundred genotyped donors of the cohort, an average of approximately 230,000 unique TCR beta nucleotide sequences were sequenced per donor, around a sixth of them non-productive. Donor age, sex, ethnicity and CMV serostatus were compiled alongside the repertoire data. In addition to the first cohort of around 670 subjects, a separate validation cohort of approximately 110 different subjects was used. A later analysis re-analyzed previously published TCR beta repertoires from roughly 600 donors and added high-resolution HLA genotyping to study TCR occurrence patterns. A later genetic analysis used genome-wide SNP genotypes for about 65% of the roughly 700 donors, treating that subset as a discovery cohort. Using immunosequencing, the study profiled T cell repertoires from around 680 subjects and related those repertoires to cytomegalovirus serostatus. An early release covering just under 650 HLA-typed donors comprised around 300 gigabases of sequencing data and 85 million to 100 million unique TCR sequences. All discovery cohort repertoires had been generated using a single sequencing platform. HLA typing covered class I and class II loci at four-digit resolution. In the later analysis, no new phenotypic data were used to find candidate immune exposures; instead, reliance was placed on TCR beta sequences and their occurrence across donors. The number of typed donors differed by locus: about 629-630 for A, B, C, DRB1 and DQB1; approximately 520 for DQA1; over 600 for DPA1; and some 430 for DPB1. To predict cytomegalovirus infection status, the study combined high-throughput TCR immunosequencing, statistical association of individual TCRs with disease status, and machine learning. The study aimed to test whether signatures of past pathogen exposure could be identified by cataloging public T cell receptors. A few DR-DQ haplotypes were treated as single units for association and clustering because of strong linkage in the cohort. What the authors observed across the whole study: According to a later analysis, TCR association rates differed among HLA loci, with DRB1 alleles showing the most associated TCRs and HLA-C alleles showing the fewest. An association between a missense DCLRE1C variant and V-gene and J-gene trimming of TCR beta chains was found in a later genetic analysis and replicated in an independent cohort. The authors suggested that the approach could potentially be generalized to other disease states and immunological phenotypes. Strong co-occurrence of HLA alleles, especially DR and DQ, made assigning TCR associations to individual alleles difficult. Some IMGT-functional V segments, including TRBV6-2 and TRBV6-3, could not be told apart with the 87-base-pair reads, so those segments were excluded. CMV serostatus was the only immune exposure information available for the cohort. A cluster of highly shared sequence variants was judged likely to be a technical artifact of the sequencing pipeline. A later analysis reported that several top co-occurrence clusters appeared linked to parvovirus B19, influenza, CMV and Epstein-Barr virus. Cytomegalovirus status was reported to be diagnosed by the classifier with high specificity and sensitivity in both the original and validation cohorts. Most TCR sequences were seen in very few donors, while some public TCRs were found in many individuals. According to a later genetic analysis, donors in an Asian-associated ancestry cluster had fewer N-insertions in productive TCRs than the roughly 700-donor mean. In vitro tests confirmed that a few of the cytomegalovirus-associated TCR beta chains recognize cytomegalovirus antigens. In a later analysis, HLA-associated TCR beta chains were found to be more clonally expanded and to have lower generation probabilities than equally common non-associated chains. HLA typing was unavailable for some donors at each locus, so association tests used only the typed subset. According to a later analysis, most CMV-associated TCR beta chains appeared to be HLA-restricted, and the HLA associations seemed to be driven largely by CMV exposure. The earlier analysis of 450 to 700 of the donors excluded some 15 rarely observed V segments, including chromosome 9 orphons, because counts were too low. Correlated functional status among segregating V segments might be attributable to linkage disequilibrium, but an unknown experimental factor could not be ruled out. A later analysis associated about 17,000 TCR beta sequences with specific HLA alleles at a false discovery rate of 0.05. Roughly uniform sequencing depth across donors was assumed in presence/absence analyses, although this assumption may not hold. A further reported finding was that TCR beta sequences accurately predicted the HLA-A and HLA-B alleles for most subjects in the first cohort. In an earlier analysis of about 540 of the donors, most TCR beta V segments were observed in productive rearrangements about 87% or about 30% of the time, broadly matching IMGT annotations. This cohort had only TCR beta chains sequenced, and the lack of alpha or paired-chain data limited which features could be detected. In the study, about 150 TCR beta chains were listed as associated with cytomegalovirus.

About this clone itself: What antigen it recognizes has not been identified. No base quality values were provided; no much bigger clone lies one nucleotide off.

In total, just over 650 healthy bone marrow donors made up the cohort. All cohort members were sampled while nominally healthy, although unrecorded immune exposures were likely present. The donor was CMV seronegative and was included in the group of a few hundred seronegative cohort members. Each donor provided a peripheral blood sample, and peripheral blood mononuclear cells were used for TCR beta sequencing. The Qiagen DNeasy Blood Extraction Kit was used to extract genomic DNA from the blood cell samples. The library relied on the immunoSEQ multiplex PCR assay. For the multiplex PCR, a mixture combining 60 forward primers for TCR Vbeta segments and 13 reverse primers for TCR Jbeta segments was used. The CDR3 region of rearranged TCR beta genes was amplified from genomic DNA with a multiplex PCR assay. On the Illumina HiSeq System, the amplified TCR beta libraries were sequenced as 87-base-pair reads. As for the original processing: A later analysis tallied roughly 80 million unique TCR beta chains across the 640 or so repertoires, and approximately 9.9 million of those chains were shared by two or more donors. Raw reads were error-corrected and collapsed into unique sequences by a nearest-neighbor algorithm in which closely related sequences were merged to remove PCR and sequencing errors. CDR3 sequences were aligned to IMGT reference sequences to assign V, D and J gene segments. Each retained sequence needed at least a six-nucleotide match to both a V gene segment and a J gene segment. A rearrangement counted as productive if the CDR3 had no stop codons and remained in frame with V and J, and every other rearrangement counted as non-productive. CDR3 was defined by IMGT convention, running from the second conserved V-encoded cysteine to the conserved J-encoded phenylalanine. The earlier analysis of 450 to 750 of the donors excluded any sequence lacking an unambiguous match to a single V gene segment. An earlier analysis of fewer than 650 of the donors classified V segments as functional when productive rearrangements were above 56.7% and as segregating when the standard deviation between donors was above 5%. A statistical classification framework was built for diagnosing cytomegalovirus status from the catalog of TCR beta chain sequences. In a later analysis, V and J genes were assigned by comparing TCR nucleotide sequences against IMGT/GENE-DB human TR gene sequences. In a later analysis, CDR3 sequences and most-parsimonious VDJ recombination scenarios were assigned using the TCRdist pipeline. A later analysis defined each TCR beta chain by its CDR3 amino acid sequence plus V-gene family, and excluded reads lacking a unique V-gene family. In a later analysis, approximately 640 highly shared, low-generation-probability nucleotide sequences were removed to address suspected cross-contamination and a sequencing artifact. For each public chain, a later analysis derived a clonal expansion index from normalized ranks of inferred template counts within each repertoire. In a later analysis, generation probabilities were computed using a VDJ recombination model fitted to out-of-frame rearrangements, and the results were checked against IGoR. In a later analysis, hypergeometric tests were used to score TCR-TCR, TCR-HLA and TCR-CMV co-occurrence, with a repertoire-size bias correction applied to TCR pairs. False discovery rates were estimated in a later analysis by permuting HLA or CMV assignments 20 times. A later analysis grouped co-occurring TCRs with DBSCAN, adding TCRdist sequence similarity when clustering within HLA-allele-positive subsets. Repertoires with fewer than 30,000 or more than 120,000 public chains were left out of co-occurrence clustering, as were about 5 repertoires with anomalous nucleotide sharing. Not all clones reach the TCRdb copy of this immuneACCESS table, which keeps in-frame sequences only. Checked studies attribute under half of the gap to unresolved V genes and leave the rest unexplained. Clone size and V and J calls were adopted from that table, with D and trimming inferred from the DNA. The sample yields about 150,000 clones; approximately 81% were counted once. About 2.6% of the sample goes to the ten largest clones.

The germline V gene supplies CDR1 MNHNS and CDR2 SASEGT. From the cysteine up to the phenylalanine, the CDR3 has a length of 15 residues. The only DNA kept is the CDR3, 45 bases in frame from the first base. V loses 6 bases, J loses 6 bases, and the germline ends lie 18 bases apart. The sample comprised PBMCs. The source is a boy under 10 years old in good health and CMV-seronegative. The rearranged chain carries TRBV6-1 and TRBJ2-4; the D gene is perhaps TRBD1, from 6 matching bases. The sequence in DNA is TGTGCCAGCAGCCTAATCAGGGGTGACCGAAACATTCAGTACTTC. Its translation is CASSLIRGDRNIQYF.